These 29 T cell receptor beta chains were sequenced from one sample in a study of T-cell memory formation after mild COVID-19. Via MiXCR, TCRdb re-called the 5' RACE reads, giving one row per CDR3 protein. The table has just over 400,000 distinct CDR3 sequences, 20% to 30% seen once. The material sequenced was PBMCs or a T cell subset sorted from them (not recorded which). These receptors came from an adult woman who had mild COVID-19 (a few samples of this study predate the infection). Cell type and time point are not known.

The sample holds a few counts of this clonotype. The chain links TRBV7-2 to TRBJ1-1; D is possibly TRBD1 (6 bases). The CDR3 extends over 15 amino acids. Trimming shortened V by 0 bases and J by 4 bases, and 12 bases separated the two germline ends. Per germline, CDR1 SGHTA and CDR2 FQGNSA. The CDR3 DNA reads TGTGCCAGCAGCTTAGCAGAGGGGGTGGCCACTGAAGCTTTCTTT. Residues: CASSLAEGVATEAFF.

This clonotype was seen repeatedly, ten times or more. The chain couples TRBV19 to TRBJ2-7; 7 nucleotides match TRBD2. V shed 3 bases and J 4 bases; nucleotides not matched to a gene: 6. Germline V gives CDR1 LNHDA, CDR2 SQIVND (reference sequence). The CDR3 sequence is 14 residues long. In DNA form, the CDR3 reads TGTGCCAGTAGTATCAATCCGGGGGGATACGAGCAGTACTTC. This translates into CASSINPGGYEQYF. The full variable domain, its missing parts supplied by reference TRBV19 and TRBJ2-7, is DGGITQSPKYLFRKEGQNVTLSCEQNLNHDAMYWYRQDPGQGLRLIYYSQIVNDFQKGDIAEGYSVSREKKESFPLTVTSAQKNPTAFYLCASSINPGGYEQYFGPGTRLTVT.

This rearrangement joins TRBV10-2 to TRBJ2-7; 9 bases are shared with TRBD1. CDR3 length: 14 residues. Trimming at V came to 8 bases and at J to 2 bases, leaving 7 bases not matched to a gene. Germline-derived CDR1 and CDR2 are WSHSY and SAAADI. The CDR3 DNA reads TGCGCCAGCGGAGGGACAGGGAAGGCCTACGAGCAGTACTTC. Translated: CASGGTGKAYEQYF.

The J gene is TRBJ2-3, the V gene TRBV4-1, with D tentatively TRBD1 (6 bases). V dropped 1 base and J dropped 2 bases, with 10 bases sitting between them. Germline V gene data show CDR1 as MGHRA and CDR2 as YSYEKL. The CDR3 runs 15 residues. The chain's CDR3 is CASSQGDMDTDTQYF. The CDR3 DNA is TGCGCCAGCAGCCAAGGGGACATGGACACAGATACGCAGTATTTT.

This clonotype occurred a few times. This chain uses TRBV20-1 with TRBJ2-7, with D possibly matching TRBD2 (5 bases). The V gene's germline CDR1 is DFQATT and CDR2 SNEGSKA (reference sequence). The CDR3 covers 15 residues. Trimming removed 3 bases from V and 0 bases from J, with 15 bases in between. CDR3 in amino acids: CSARELVISSYEQYF. For the CDR3, the DNA is TGCAGTGCTAGGGAACTAGTAATCAGCTCCTACGAGCAGTACTTC.

This clonotype was seen more than once but under ten times. The rearrangement joins TRBV29-1 to TRBJ2-5; TRBD1 aligns across 9 bases. The CDR3 has 13 amino acids. The V gene end was trimmed by 7 bases and the J gene end by 5 bases; junction bases not matched to a gene: 8. The germline CDR1 and CDR2 sequences are SQVTM and ANQGSEA. Here the CDR3 DNA reads TGCAGCGCTGGGACAGGGCGAATGGAGACCCAGTACTTC. Translated, it gives CSAGTGRMETQYF.

The chain recombines TRBV7-3 with TRBJ1-1, with TRBD1 matching 8 bases. Germline V gene data show CDR1 as SGHTA and CDR2 as FQGTGA. There are 13 residues in the CDR3. Unmatched junction bases numbered 7, after V lost 5 bases and J lost 8 bases. Here the CDR3 reads CASSRRQGQEAFF. The CDR3 nucleotides are TGTGCCAGCAGCCGAAGACAGGGGCAAGAAGCTTTCTTT.

The CDR3 is CASGIVGANVLTF. The CDR3 DNA reads as TGTGCCAGCGGTATTGTAGGGGCCAACGTCCTGACTTTC. The chain recombines TRBV7-9 with TRBJ2-6; D unresolved. Germline V CDR1 and CDR2: SEHNR, FQNEAQ (reference sequence). The CDR3 totals 13 residues. V was cut by 8 bases and J by 4 bases, with 9 bases left in between.

This clonotype was seen a few times. The CDR3 sequence is CASSTSSTGELFF. DNA of the CDR3: TGTGCCAGCAGCACTAGTAGTACCGGGGAGCTGTTTTTT. The chain uses TRBV7-6 and TRBJ2-2; maybe TRBD2 (5 bases). V was cut by 5 bases and J by 5 bases, with 9 bases left in between. The CDR3 contains 13 residues. From germline, CDR1 is SGHVS and CDR2 FNYEAQ.

This clonotype was seen only a few times. The rearrangement joins TRBV20-1 to TRBJ2-7, with 10 bases matching TRBD2. Germline V gene lookup returns CDR1 DFQATT and CDR2 SNEGSKA (reference sequence). The CDR3 totals 15 residues. J was trimmed by 0 bases and V by 0 bases; bases with no gene match: 2. Here the CDR3 DNA reads TGCAGTGCTAGAGATAGCGGGGGGCTCTCCTACGAGCAGTACTTC. It is translated as CSARDSGGLSYEQYF.

This clonotype was counted between two and nine times. V gene TRBV7-9 combines with J gene TRBJ1-4, with no clear D. The V end was cut by 1 base, the J end by 8 bases, with 8 bases between. The CDR3 runs to 13 residues. Germline V gene lookup returns CDR1 SEHNR and CDR2 FQNEAQ (reference sequence). CDR3 in amino acids: CASSLEIPEKLFF. The CDR3 DNA follows: TGTGCCAGCAGCTTAGAAATTCCGGAAAAACTGTTTTTT.

V is TRBV7-2 and J is TRBJ2-1, with 14 bases that match TRBD2. The CDR3 extends over 15 amino acids. After removal of 6 bases from V and 9 bases from J, the junction contained 7 bases not matched to a gene. Germline-derived CDR1 and CDR2 are SGHTA and FQGNSA. As DNA, the CDR3 is TGTGCCAGCAGGGGGGGACTAGCGGGAGACGGTGAGCAGTTCTTC. Translation: CASRGGLAGDGEQFF.

This clonotype has just a few counts. The chain recombines TRBV6-5 with TRBJ2-2; D unclear. The V gene lost 1 base and the J gene lost 6 bases, with 6 bases spanning the gap. The CDR3 runs to 13 residues. The germline V gene encodes CDR1 MNHEY and CDR2 SVGAGI. The CDR3 sequence: CASSYLPAGELFF. DNA for the CDR3: TGTGCCAGCAGTTACTTGCCGGCCGGGGAGCTGTTTTTT.

This sequence joins TRBV4-1 and TRBJ1-6; D ambiguous. The CDR3 consists of 18 residues. The V end was cut by 0 bases, the J end by 0 bases, with 12 bases between. Germline CDR1 MGHRA, CDR2 YSYEKL. This CDR3 reads CASSQDDLRLSYNSPLHF. CDR3 nucleotides: TGCGCCAGCAGCCAAGATGACTTGAGGCTCTCCTATAATTCACCCCTCCACTTT.

The chain employs TRBV18 and TRBJ2-7, with D perhaps matching TRBD1 (5 bases). Germline assignment: CDR1 KGHSH and CDR2 LQKENI. With 6 bases removed from V and 3 bases from J, the gap between germline ends came to 18 bases. There are 15 residues in the CDR3. CDR3 bases: TGTGCCAGCTCGGGCGGAACAGGCACCATCTACGAGCAGTACTTC. Translated: CASSGGTGTIYEQYF.

This clonotype has more than one count but fewer than ten. The CDR3 sequence: CATSSKGSYNEQFF. The CDR3 DNA sequence: TGTGCCACCAGTTCAAAGGGGTCCTACAATGAGCAGTTCTTC. The chain has TRBV24-1 and TRBJ2-1, with D possibly TRBD1 on 5 matching bases. The germline V gene has CDR1 KGHDR and CDR2 SFDVKD. The CDR3 has 14 amino acids. Trimming removed 6 bases from V and 1 base from J, with 9 bases in between.

The chain employs TRBV20-1 and TRBJ2-1; TRBD2 matches at 13 bases. The ends lost 3 bases at V and 8 bases at J; junction bases unmatched: 4. Germline loops: CDR1 DFQATT, CDR2 SNEGSKA (reference sequence). This CDR3 spans 14 amino acids. The CDR3 region has the DNA TGCAGTGCTAGGGGGACTAGCGGGAACTATGAGCAGTTCTTC. The encoded protein is CSARGTSGNYEQFF.

The chain employs TRBV5-4 and TRBJ2-3; D ambiguous. V was trimmed by 4 bases and J by 4 bases, leaving 13 bases between them. Germline V CDR1 and CDR2: SGHNT, YYREEE (reference sequence). This CDR3 spans 14 amino acids. CDR3 nucleotides: TGTGCCAGCAGCACACGGGTTGAAGCAGATACGCAGTATTTT. This gives the protein CASSTRVEADTQYF.

The chain is built from TRBV5-5 and TRBJ1-1; D is perhaps TRBD1 (5 bases). The CDR3 is 14 residues long. V lost 3 bases, J lost 5 bases, and 14 bases lay in between. Per the germline V gene, CDR1 is SGHKS and CDR2 is YYEKEE (reference sequence). CDR3 coding DNA: TGTGCCAGCAGCTCTCCGGGACGTCGGACTGAAGCTTTCTTT. Amino acid sequence: CASSSPGRRTEAFF.

This clonotype has only a few counts. The rearrangement links TRBV24-1 to TRBJ2-1; TRBD2 aligns across 8 bases. There are 13 residues in the CDR3. The V and J ends lost 7 bases and 6 bases, in that order; junction bases with no gene match: 4. Germline V gene data show CDR1 as KGHDR and CDR2 as SFDVKD. CDR3 protein: CATRRAGGNEQFF. DNA for the CDR3: TGTGCCACCAGACGGGCGGGAGGCAATGAGCAGTTCTTC.

This clonotype was picked up a small number of times. This chain uses TRBV10-3 with TRBJ1-1; D gene uncertain. This CDR3 has 12 residues. Germline loops: CDR1 ENHRY, CDR2 SYGVKD. The ends were cut back, 0 bases at V and 11 bases at J, with 10 bases in the middle. The CDR3: CAISESTLGAFF. The DNA of the CDR3 is TGTGCCATCAGTGAGTCGACGCTTGGGGCTTTCTTT.

V is TRBV6-5 and J is TRBJ2-5; tentatively, D is TRBD2 (5 bases). From germline, CDR1 is MNHEY and CDR2 SVGAGI. The CDR3 contains 15 residues. Trimming removed 0 bases at V and 7 bases at J, with 15 bases between. CDR3 DNA: TGTGCCAGCAGTTACTCGCCGAGGACTCCGGGGACCCAGTACTTC. This codes for CASSYSPRTPGTQYF.

This clonotype was recorded a few times. The chain recombines TRBV7-9 with TRBJ1-4; D is undetermined. CDR1 is SEHNR, CDR2 FQNEAQ, per germline (reference sequence). The CDR3 spans 12 residues. V was cut by 3 bases and J by 10 bases, with 9 bases left in between. The CDR3 DNA follows: TGTGCCAGCAGCTTCGGGGTCGGAAAACTGTTTTTT. Its protein is CASSFGVGKLFF.

This clonotype was seen a few times. CDR3 DNA sequence: TGTGCCAGCAGCCAAGATAGGGCCGGGACAGGGAATGAAAAACTGTTTTTT. Translating it yields CASSQDRAGTGNEKLFF. This rearrangement joins TRBV4-2 to TRBJ1-4; TRBD1 agrees at 9 bases. The CDR3 has 17 amino acids. Germline loops: CDR1 LGHNA, CDR2 YNFKEQ. V shed 0 bases and J 5 bases; nucleotides not matched to a gene: 7.

The chain couples TRBV7-9 to TRBJ2-3, with 9 bases identical to TRBD2. The CDR3 contains 16 residues. Unmatched junction bases numbered 7, after V lost 5 bases and J lost 1 base. CDR1 is SEHNR, CDR2 FQNEAQ, per germline (reference sequence). The CDR3 is CASSRRSGSGTDTQYF. The CDR3 DNA reads TGTGCCAGCAGCCGTCGTAGCGGGAGTGGCACAGATACGCAGTATTTT.

This sequence joins TRBV6-1 and TRBJ1-2, with TRBD1 as a possible D gene (5 bases). The CDR3 extends over 15 amino acids. The germline gives CDR1 MNHNS, CDR2 SASEGT. V lost 5 bases, J lost 1 base, and 14 bases lay in between. The CDR3: CASSTQGFSNYGYTF. CDR3 nucleotides: TGTGCCAGCAGTACGCAGGGTTTTAGTAACTATGGCTACACCTTC.

The V call is TRBV6-5, the J call TRBJ2-1, with 12 bases that match TRBD1. V trimming: 6 bases; J trimming: 7 bases; junction bases outside the gene matches: 7. This CDR3 spans 15 amino acids. Germline lookup yields CDR1 MNHEY and CDR2 SVGAGI. CDR3 DNA sequence: TGTGCCAGCAGCACCGGGACAGGGGGCTTTAATGAGCAGTTCTTC. Its translation is CASSTGTGGFNEQFF.

The gene calls are TRBV7-9 and TRBJ2-3, with 10 bases lining up with TRBD2. This CDR3 has 20 residues. The V gene's germline CDR1 is SEHNR and CDR2 FQNEAQ (reference sequence). With V trimmed by 4 bases and J by 2 bases, 18 bases remained unmatched. The CDR3 DNA follows: TGTGCCAGCAGCTCGGACGGGACTAGCGCCTTCCTACTCTTCACAGATACGCAGTATTTT. Translation: CASSSDGTSAFLLFTDTQYF.

This clonotype occurred a few times. The chain combines TRBV12-3 or TRBV12-4 with TRBJ1-6; possible D gene TRBD1, 6 bases. V was pared by 7 bases and J by 10 bases, with 17 bases between. The CDR3 totals 14 residues. CDR3 region: CASTPTGSGSPLHF. In nucleotides, the CDR3 is TGTGCCAGCACTCCAACAGGGTCTGGATCACCCCTCCACTTT.